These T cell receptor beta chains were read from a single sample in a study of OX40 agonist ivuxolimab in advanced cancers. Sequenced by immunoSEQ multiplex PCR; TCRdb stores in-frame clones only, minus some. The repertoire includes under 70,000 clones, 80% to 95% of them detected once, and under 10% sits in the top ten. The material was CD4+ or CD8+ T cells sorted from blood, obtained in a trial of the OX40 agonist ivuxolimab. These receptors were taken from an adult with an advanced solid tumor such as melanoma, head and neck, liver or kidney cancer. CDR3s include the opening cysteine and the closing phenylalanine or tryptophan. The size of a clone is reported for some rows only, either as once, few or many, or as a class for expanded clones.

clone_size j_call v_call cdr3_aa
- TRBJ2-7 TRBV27 CASSFAFSGGLDYEQYF
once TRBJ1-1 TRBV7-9 CASSSPQTGVNTEAFF
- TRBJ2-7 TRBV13 CASSPRTSRSYEQYF
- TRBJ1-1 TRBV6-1 CASSEDSALAGHRLGVNTEAFF
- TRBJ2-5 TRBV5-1 CASSPDLFGPETQYF
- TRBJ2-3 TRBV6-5 CASTKPGTDTQYF
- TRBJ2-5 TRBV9 CASSPRTSGGLNQETQYF
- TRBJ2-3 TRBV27 CASSPWTSGGAQDTQYF
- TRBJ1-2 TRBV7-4 CASSSRVARKTYGYTF
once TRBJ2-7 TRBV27 CASTLLAGDRGSHEQYF
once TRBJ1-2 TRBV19 CASSIVRGGDGYTF
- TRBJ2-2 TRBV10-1 CASRKYSPGQGHTGELFF
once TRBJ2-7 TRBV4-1 CASSQSPWTGNNYEQYF
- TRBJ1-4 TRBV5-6 CASSLAGDEKLFF
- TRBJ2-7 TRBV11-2 CASSPGWGPTNEQYF
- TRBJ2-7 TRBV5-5 CASSAETVAAYEQYF
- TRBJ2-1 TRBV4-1 CASSQDKGGNEQFF
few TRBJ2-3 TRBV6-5 CASSYGTGGADTQYF
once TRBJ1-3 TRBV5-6 CASSYSAYGNTIYF
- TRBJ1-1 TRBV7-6 CASSLEQIMNTEAFF
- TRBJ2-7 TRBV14 CASSQHIIDRRSYEQYF
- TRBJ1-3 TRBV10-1 CASSESDGQVGSGNTIYF
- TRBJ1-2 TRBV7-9 CASSQQNRDGYTF
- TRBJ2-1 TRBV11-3 CASSWNPYNEQFF
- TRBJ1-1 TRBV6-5 CASSYPPEAFF
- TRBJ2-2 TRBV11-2 CASKPINTGELFF
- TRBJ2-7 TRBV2 CASSEIPGTSGGAPYEQYF
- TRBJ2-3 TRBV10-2 CASSEFWGGVSTDTQYF
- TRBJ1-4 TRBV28 CASRSRIYNEKLFF
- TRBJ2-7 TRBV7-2 CASTFSWTGIYEQYF
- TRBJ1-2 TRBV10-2 CASSEGAQRGYTF
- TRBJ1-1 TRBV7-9 CASSLDAGTEAFF
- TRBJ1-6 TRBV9 CASSVAGQGASPLHF
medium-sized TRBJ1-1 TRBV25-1 CASSLGTEAFF
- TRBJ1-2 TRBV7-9 CASSLGQTYGYTF
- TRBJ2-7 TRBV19 CASSIPGNYEQYF
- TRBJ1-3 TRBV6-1 CASSGTGASSGNTIYF
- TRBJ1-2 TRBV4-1 CASSQMVAGAGYGYTF